This paragraph covers one TCR beta chain sequence. What it recognizes is unknown. Naivety in CD8+ T cells corresponded to a CD45RO-CCR7+CD27+CD95- phenotype. The data were obtained in a study of CXCR3-negative and CXCR3-positive naive CD8 T cells. As for the study in general: The dataset comprises around 130 million TRB reads in total, with about 1.5 +/- 0.3 million reads per library. Study results and limitations: Diversity in memory CD8+ cells fell much lower than the comparably high levels seen in both naive subsets. The study found that naive CXCR3-negative and CXCR3-positive cells shared TRBV-TRBJ usage, while memory cells differed.

TRB cDNA was prepared as libraries by UMI-labeled 5' RACE. TCRdb reprocessed the 5' RACE reads and stores each CDR3 protein as one record, lacking DNA. Here the sample table reports 43,000 or so distinct CDR3 sequences. Sequenced material: naive CXCR3- CD8+ T cells from blood. Subset described: CD45RO-CCR7+CD27+CD95- naive CD8+ T cells lacking CXCR3 (TNR3-). The sequence was collected from a human donor in good health. Some clones in this sample may be carry-over from other donors' samples.

This chain's CDR3 is CAARQTRGTDTQYF. The genes are TRBV9 and TRBJ2-3; the TCRdb D gene call, TRBD2, has no DNA to confirm it. Germline CDR1 and CDR2: SGDLS and YYNGEE. The CDR3 extends over 14 amino acids. Complete variable domain (other parts from reference TRBV9 and TRBJ2-3): DSGVTQTPKHLITATGQRVTLRCSPRSGDLSVYWYQQSLDQGLQFLIQYYNGEERAKGNILERFSAQQFPDLHSELNLSSLELGDSALYFCAARQTRGTDTQYFGPGTRLTVL.